The table lists the clone carrying this T cell receptor (beta chain) with a few counts. Its antigen remains unidentified. Peripheral blood was drawn, approximately 9.7 milliliters per donor. Per germline, CDR1 SGHKS and CDR2 YYEKEE (reference sequence). This CDR3 is 15 amino acids long. Trimming removed 4 bases at V and 2 bases at J, with 15 bases between. This specimen belongs to a study of blood T cells in healthy people across ages. The study's findings and limits: Investigators viewed diversity estimates from one million T cells as underestimates, the study reported. Conclusively comparing naive with antigen-experienced cells was impossible with unsorted PBMCs.

A second PCR of about 7 to 12 cycles used a sample-barcoded 5' primer and a J-beta primer mix. All cDNA molecules were each tagged by a template-switch adaptor with 12 random nucleotides. TCRdb processed the 5' RACE reads anew with MiXCR; each CDR3 protein has one entry. The sample has more than 700,000 distinct CDR3 sequences; 53% are singletons. V is TRBV5-5 and J is TRBJ1-2; a possible D gene is TRBD1 (6 bases). This sequence originates from an elderly man in good health. Sequenced: blood. The CDR3 DNA reads as TGTGCCAGCAGCCCCGGACAGCAGTCCAACTATGGCTACACCTTC. It translates to CASSPGQQSNYGYTF.